This T cell receptor (beta chain) was sequenced for a study of T-cell reconstitution after alpha-beta-depleted transplantation in children. The sample holds many counts of this clonotype. Library preparation (for TCRbeta) was performed with unique molecular identifiers. In TCRdb, the PCR reads were re-called with MiXCR into one record per CDR3 protein. The table includes 640,000 or so distinct CDR3 sequences, around 17% detected once. CDR3 length equals 14 residues. Germline V gives CDR1 DFQATT, CDR2 SNEGSKA (reference sequence). Trimming pared 4 bases from V and 1 base from J, leaving 13 bases between.

This chain connects TRBV20-1 to TRBJ1-1; TRBD1 is a possible D gene (5 bases). The sample was PBMCs from the stem cell graft donor, taken from the stem cell graft. This sequence was found in a human donor who donated a stem cell graft to a child with acute myeloid leukemia. The CDR3 sequence is CSAKAGSTNTEAFF. CDR3 in DNA: TGCAGTGCTAAAGCAGGGAGTACGAACACTGAAGCTTTCTTT.